This TCR beta chain was profiled in a study of molecular identifiers for immune sequencing clone quantification. From the PCR reads, TCRdb called clonotypes with MiXCR, one entry per CDR3 protein. Here the sample spans about 640,000 distinct CDR3 sequences, nearly 20% being singletons. Each library that profiled naive CD8 cells came from roughly 20,000 to 1,000,000 sorted cells with 10%, 30% or 50% RNA. Naive CD8 T cells, phenotype CD8+CD4-CCR7+CD45RA+, were sorted. The CDR3 sequence is 15 residues long. Germline CDR1 is KGHSH and CDR2 is LQKENI. V shed 5 bases and J shed 2 bases, with 12 bases lying between them.

Input material: naive CD8+ T cells from blood, with Jurkat cell RNA spiked in. As for subset: FACS-sorted CD8+CD4-CCR7+CD45RA+ naive T cells. The chain couples TRBV18 to TRBJ2-2, with D unresolved. This receptor was obtained from a human donor in good health. Some libraries in this study had Jurkat cell RNA spiked in. DNA of the CDR3: TGTGCCAGCTCAAGTTCCGGATTTAACACCGGGGAGCTGTTTTTT. Translated, it gives CASSSSGFNTGELFF.